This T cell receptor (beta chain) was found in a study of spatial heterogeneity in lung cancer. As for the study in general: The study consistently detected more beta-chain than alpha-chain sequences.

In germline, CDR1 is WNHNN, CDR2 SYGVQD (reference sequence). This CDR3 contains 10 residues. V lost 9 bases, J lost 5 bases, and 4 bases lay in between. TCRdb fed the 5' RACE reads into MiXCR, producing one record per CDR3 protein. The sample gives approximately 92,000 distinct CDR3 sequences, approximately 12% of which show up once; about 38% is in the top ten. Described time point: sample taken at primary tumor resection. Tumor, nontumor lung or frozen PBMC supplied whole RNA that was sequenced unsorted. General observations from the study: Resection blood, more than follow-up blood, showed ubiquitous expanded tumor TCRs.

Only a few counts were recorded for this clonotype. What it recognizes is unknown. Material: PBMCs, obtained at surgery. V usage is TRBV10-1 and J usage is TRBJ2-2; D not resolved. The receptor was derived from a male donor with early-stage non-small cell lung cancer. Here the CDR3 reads CARLTGELFF. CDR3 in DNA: TGCGCCAGATTAACCGGGGAGCTGTTTTTT.